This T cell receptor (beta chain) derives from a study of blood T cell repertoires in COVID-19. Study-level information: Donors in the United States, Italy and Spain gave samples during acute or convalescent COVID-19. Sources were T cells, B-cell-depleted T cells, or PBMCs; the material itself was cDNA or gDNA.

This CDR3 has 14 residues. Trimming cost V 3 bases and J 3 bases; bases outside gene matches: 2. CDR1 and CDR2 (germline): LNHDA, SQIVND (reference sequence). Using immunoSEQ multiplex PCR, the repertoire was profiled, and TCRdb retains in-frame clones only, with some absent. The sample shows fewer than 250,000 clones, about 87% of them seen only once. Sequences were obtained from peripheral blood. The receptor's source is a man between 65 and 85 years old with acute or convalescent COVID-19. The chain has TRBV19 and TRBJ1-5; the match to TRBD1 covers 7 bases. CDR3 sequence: CASSIGQVNQPQHF. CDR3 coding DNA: TGTGCCAGTAGTATCGGACAGGTCAATCAGCCCCAGCATTTT.